This entry lists 16 T cell receptor beta chains sequenced from one sample in a study of radiotherapy plus CTLA-4 blockade in lung cancer. Repertoires were generated with immunoSEQ multiplex PCR, while TCRdb's copy carries only in-frame clones and drops some. Here the sample spans some 80,000 clones, roughly 79% being singletons. Here the sequenced sample was peripheral blood, taken from a patient treated with radiotherapy plus ipilimumab. These receptors came from a human donor with non-small cell lung cancer whose response to radiotherapy plus ipilimumab could not be evaluated. Some clones in this sample may be carry-over from other donors' samples.

V usage is TRBV19 and J usage is TRBJ2-5, with TRBD1 identical over 9 bases. Germline lookup yields CDR1 LNHDA and CDR2 SQIVND (reference sequence). This CDR3 comprises 14 residues. The J segment lost 5 bases and the V segment lost 4 bases, leaving 5 bases of the junction unmatched. CDR3 loop: CASSTGTGRETQYF. The CDR3 DNA reads TGTGCCAGTAGTACCGGGACAGGGAGGGAGACCCAGTACTTC.

The chain recombines TRBV6-1 with TRBJ2-3; TRBD2 matches 8 bases. In germline, CDR1 is MNHNS, CDR2 SASEGT. The CDR3 contains 14 residues. V trimming: 7 bases; J trimming: 5 bases; junction bases outside the gene matches: 8. CDR3 loop: CASTMSGGRDTQYF. The CDR3 region has the DNA TGTGCCAGCACCATGAGCGGGGGCCGAGATACGCAGTATTTT.

This chain links TRBV6-6 with TRBJ2-5; D possibly corresponds to TRBD1 (6 bases). Germline CDR1 is MNHNY and CDR2 is SVGAGI (reference sequence). This CDR3 comprises 13 residues. V gave up 6 bases and J gave up 11 bases, with 19 bases separating them. The CDR3 region has the DNA TGTGCCAGCAGCCTATATCGTGAGGGGGAGCAGTACTTC. The encoded protein is CASSLYREGEQYF.

The chain joins TRBV5-1 to TRBJ2-3, with 15 bases that match TRBD2. This CDR3 contains 20 residues. Germline CDR1 SGHRS, CDR2 YFSETQ. Trimming at V came to 0 bases and at J to 5 bases, leaving 13 bases not matched to a gene. This CDR3 is CASSLDSGGTSGGPLDTQYF. CDR3 sequence (DNA): TGCGCCAGCAGCTTGGATTCAGGAGGGACTAGCGGGGGGCCGCTAGATACGCAGTATTTT.

V and J are TRBV6-5 and TRBJ2-7; 11 nucleotides agree with TRBD1. The CDR3 contains 15 residues. Germline CDR1 and CDR2: MNHEY and SVGAGI. V shed 6 bases and J 3 bases; nucleotides not matched to a gene: 7. The CDR3 loop reads CASSRTGGDIYEQYF. DNA of the CDR3: TGTGCCAGCAGCCGGACAGGGGGCGACATCTACGAGCAGTACTTC.

V is TRBV28 and J is TRBJ2-5; D might be TRBD1 (5 bases). This CDR3 spans 15 amino acids. Germline loops: CDR1 MDHEN, CDR2 SYDVKM. Trimming cost V 5 bases and J 4 bases, with 17 bases left between them. CDR3 DNA: TGTGCCAGCAGTACGACAGAGGCGGATCCAGAGACCCAGTACTTC. Translating it yields CASSTTEADPETQYF.

There are a few counts of this clone. CDR3 sequence reads: CASRLNLDRGDEAFF. The CDR3 nucleotides are TGTGCCAGCAGGTTAAACCTAGACAGGGGGGATGAAGCTTTCTTT. The V gene is TRBV7-9, the J gene TRBJ1-1; TRBD1 agrees at 9 bases. The CDR3 length is 15 residues. Per germline, CDR1 SEHNR and CDR2 FQNEAQ (reference sequence). J gave up 7 bases and V 6 bases, and 12 bases lay outside the gene matches. The whole variable domain, filled in from reference TRBV7-9 and TRBJ1-1, reads DTGVSQNPRHKITKRGQNVTFRCDPISEHNRLYWYRQTLGQGPEFLTYFQNEAQLEKSRLLSDRFSAERPKGSFSTLEIQRTEQGDSAMYLCASRLNLDRGDEAFFGQGTRLTVV.

This chain connects TRBV6-6 to TRBJ2-7, with 10 bases fitting TRBD2. Germline loops: CDR1 MNHNY, CDR2 SVGAGI (reference sequence). CDR3 length: 15 residues. V trimming: 5 bases; J trimming: 1 base; junction bases outside the gene matches: 5. The CDR3 nucleotides are TGTGCCAGCAGTCCAAGCGGGGGGGGATCCTACGAGCAGTACTTC. It specifies CASSPSGGGSYEQYF.

The chain employs TRBV11-2 and TRBJ1-1; possible D gene TRBD1, 5 bases. The CDR3 is 14 residues long. Germline V CDR1 and CDR2: SGHAT, FQNNGV. The V gene lost 1 base and the J gene lost 1 base, with 7 bases spanning the gap. For the CDR3, the DNA is TGTGCCAGCAGCTTAGTGGACAAGAACACTGAAGCTTTCTTT. Translated, it gives CASSLVDKNTEAFF.

This clone was detected a few times. The chain joins TRBV7-2 to TRBJ1-1; D call uncertain. The V and J ends lost 2 bases and 4 bases respectively, with 8 bases between them. This CDR3 is built from 13 residues. CDR1 and CDR2 (germline): SGHTA, FQGNSA. CDR3 DNA: TGTGCCAGCAGCTTAATCAGCGGCACTGAAGCTTTCTTT. Translating it yields CASSLISGTEAFF.

This clone was observed a handful of times. The genes are TRBV2 and TRBJ1-1; 10 bases agree with TRBD1. CDR3 length: 17 residues. Germline V gives CDR1 SNHLY, CDR2 FYNNEI. V lost 7 bases to trimming and J lost 3 bases; unmatched junction nucleotides: 14. The CDR3 DNA reads TGTGCCAGCACTGGACAGGGGGGGTGGGCTTGGGACACTGAAGCTTTCTTT. Amino acid sequence: CASTGQGGWAWDTEAFF.

For the CDR3, the DNA is TGTGCCAGCGGGAGACAGGGGCAAGAGACCCAGTACTTC. Translation: CASGRQGQETQYF. This rearrangement joins TRBV6-5 to TRBJ2-5; 8 bases align to TRBD1. CDR3 size: 13 residues. The germline V gene encodes CDR1 MNHEY and CDR2 SVGAGI. V trimming: 8 bases; J trimming: 2 bases; junction bases outside the gene matches: 4.

The chain has TRBV7-6 and TRBJ2-1; the match to TRBD1 covers 8 bases. Germline lookup yields CDR1 SGHVS and CDR2 FNYEAQ. Trimming took 5 bases from V and 2 from J; bases not matched to a gene: 5. The CDR3 runs to 15 residues. The chain's CDR3 is CASSAGTGTYNEQFF. The CDR3 DNA follows: TGTGCCAGCAGCGCGGGGACAGGAACCTACAATGAGCAGTTCTTC.

This chain links TRBV2 with TRBJ1-5; the D gene is possibly TRBD1 (6 bases). The germline gives CDR1 SNHLY, CDR2 FYNNEI. The V and J ends lost 3 bases and 2 bases respectively, with 8 bases between them. CDR3 length equals 14 residues. This CDR3 is CASSDRGGNQPQHF. Here the CDR3 DNA reads TGTGCCAGCAGTGACAGGGGTGGCAATCAGCCCCAGCATTTT.

The chain employs TRBV6-1 and TRBJ2-5, with D possibly TRBD1 on 7 matching bases. Trimming left V 8 bases short and J 5 bases short, with 18 bases between. The CDR3 sequence is 14 residues long. From germline, CDR1 is MNHNS and CDR2 SASEGT. CDR3 sequence (DNA): TGTGCCAGCCGGAGGGCAGGGGGGTTCGAGACCCAGTACTTC. Translated, it gives CASRRAGGFETQYF.

The chain joins TRBV23-1 to TRBJ2-7, with TRBD1 matching 8 bases. TRBV23-1 is an open reading frame, and its role is uncertain. This CDR3 contains 17 residues. The V gene end was trimmed by 0 bases and the J gene end by 2 bases; junction bases not matched to a gene: 9. The CDR3 DNA sequence: TGCGCCAGCAGTCAATCTCAACGGCAGGGGGCGACCTACGAGCAGTACTTC. Translated, it gives CASSQSQRQGATYEQYF.